The next 22 T cell receptor beta chains were all read from a single sample in a study of T cell responses to AZD1222 COVID-19 vaccine. Here immunoSEQ multiplex PCR was the method, and the copy in TCRdb shows in-frame clones only, minus some. The data contain 90,000 to 150,000 clones, approximately 86% of them singletons. Source: peripheral blood, taken on day 0 of AZD1222 vaccination. The receptors come from an adult in good health.

CDR3 nucleotides: TGTGCCAGCAGCGGCCGCCGAAGGACTGAAGCTTTCTTT. Translating it yields CASSGRRRTEAFF. V gene TRBV7-9 combines with J gene TRBJ1-1; D call uncertain. Germline V lookup: CDR1 SEHNR, CDR2 FQNEAQ (reference sequence). The ends were cut back, 5 bases at V and 5 bases at J, with 12 bases in the middle. This CDR3 has 13 residues.

The CDR3 here is CASTVAGFSFF. The CDR3 DNA is TGCGCCAGCACCGTTGCAGGGTTTTCTTTCTTT. The V and J genes are TRBV5-1 and TRBJ1-1; TRBD1 is a possible D gene (5 bases). The germline V gene encodes CDR1 SGHRS and CDR2 YFSETQ. This CDR3 has 11 residues. V lost 6 bases and J 12 bases, leaving 15 bases between the germline ends. Full variable domain (outside the CDR3, taken from reference TRBV5-1 and TRBJ1-1): KAGVTQTPRYLIKTRGQQVTLSCSPISGHRSVSWYQQTPGQGLQFLFEYFSETQRNKGNFPGRFSGRQFSNSRSEMNVSTLELGDSALYLCASTVAGFSFFGQGTRLTVV.

The rearrangement joins TRBV7-6 to TRBJ2-7; 7 bases match TRBD1. CDR3 length: 15 residues. The V segment lost 5 bases and the J segment 5 bases; nucleotides outside the gene matches: 12. CDR1 SGHVS and CDR2 FNYEAQ come from the germline V gene. The CDR3 DNA follows: TGTGCCAGCAGCCCACGTGACAGGGACGTCAACGAGCAGTACTTC. It specifies CASSPRDRDVNEQYF.

The V gene is TRBV7-2, the J gene TRBJ2-2, with 7 bases lining up with TRBD1. The germline V gene has CDR1 SGHTA and CDR2 FQGNSA. V dropped 0 bases and J dropped 2; count of bases not matched to a gene: 9. This CDR3 spans 18 amino acids. As DNA, the CDR3 is TGTGCCAGCAGCTTAGCGAATCCGACAGGGACAAACACCGGGGAGCTGTTTTTT. Its translation: CASSLANPTGTNTGELFF. Together with reference TRBV7-2 and TRBJ2-2, the CDR3 gives the full variable domain: GAGVSQSPSNKVTEKGKDVELRCDPISGHTALYWYRQSLGQGLEFLIYFQGNSAPDKSGLPSDRFSAERTGGSVSTLTIQRTQQEDSAVYLCASSLANPTGTNTGELFFGEGSRLTVL.

V usage is TRBV3-1 (or the pseudogene TRBV3-2) and J usage is TRBJ1-4; D is undetermined. V lost 2 bases and J 6 bases, leaving 13 bases between the germline ends. Looked up from germline, CDR1 is LGHDT and CDR2 is YNNKEL (reference sequence). This CDR3 comprises 15 residues. CDR3 coding DNA: TGTGCCAGCAGCCAATCGGTGACGAGCGATGAAAAACTGTTTTTT. Protein: CASSQSVTSDEKLFF.

CDR3 loop: CSVLTGAGGTEAFF. In nucleotides, the CDR3 is TGCAGCGTACTGACAGGGGCCGGGGGCACTGAAGCTTTCTTT. The gene calls are TRBV29-1 and TRBJ1-1, with 8 bases matching TRBD1. Germline CDR1 and CDR2: SQVTM and ANQGSEA. The CDR3 spans 14 residues. Germline trimming cut 6 bases from V and 4 bases from J; bases unmatched to any gene: 10.

This chain joins TRBV13 and TRBJ2-1, with TRBD2 matching 9 bases. Trimming took 5 bases from V and 8 from J; bases not matched to a gene: 10. Germline V gives CDR1 PRHDT, CDR2 FYEKMQ (reference sequence). The CDR3 extends over 15 amino acids. CDR3 sequence: CASSLDGGRGYEQFF. CDR3 DNA: TGTGCCAGCAGCCTAGACGGCGGGAGGGGCTATGAGCAGTTCTTC.

The rearrangement links TRBV6-5 to TRBJ2-7; D gene uncertain. V was shortened by 0 bases and J by 0 bases, with 6 bases between the two germline ends. Germline V gene sequence: CDR1 MNHEY, CDR2 SVGAGI. The length of the CDR3 is 14 residues. Written as DNA, the CDR3 is TGTGCCAGCAGTTACTCGTACAGCTCCTACGAGCAGTACTTC. Protein sequence: CASSYSYSSYEQYF.

The V and J genes are TRBV13 and TRBJ2-1; 9 nucleotides agree with TRBD2. V trimming: 1 base; J trimming: 6 bases; junction bases outside the gene matches: 4. The CDR3 has 15 residues. The germline V gene encodes CDR1 PRHDT and CDR2 FYEKMQ (reference sequence). CDR3 loop: CASSLVSGRVNEQFF. DNA for the CDR3: TGTGCCAGCAGCTTAGTTAGCGGGAGAGTCAATGAGCAGTTCTTC.

As regards this clone: Other nucleotide sequences from this sample produce the same CDR3. The rearrangement links TRBV28 to TRBJ2-7; D gene uncertain. The length of the CDR3 is 14 residues. Per germline, CDR1 MDHEN and CDR2 SYDVKM. V was pared by 3 bases and J by 3 bases, with 12 bases between. Here the CDR3 DNA reads TGTGCCAGCAGTTTGCGCCCCCGGCACTACGAGCAGTACTTC. This codes for CASSLRPRHYEQYF.

J is TRBJ2-2 and V is TRBV30; TRBD1 agrees at 9 bases. The CDR3 has 14 amino acids. With V trimmed by 5 bases and J by 5 bases, 6 bases remained unmatched. Germline loops: CDR1 GTSNPN, CDR2 SVGIG (reference sequence). CDR3: CAWLGQGRTGELFF. For the CDR3, the DNA is TGTGCCTGGCTAGGACAGGGGAGGACCGGGGAGCTGTTTTTT.

This chain connects TRBV5-8 to TRBJ2-7, with TRBD1 identical over 8 bases. The V gene end was trimmed by 0 bases and the J gene end by 7 bases; junction bases not matched to a gene: 9. The germline V gene has CDR1 SGHTS and CDR2 YDEGEE. The length of the CDR3 is 15 residues. CDR3 nucleotide sequence: TGTGCCAGCAGCTTGGGGACAGGGTTTGCGGGAGAGCAGTACTTC. Translation gives CASSLGTGFAGEQYF.

This chain joins TRBV6-1 and TRBJ2-7; 9 bases are a match to TRBD1. CDR3 size: 16 residues. Germline-derived CDR1 and CDR2 are MNHNS and SASEGT. J gave up 2 bases and V 4 bases, and 9 bases lay outside the gene matches. The CDR3 nucleotides are TGTGCCAGCAGTGGATCCGGGACAGGGCGCACCTACGAGCAGTACTTC. Protein: CASSGSGTGRTYEQYF.

CDR3 region: CASSLPTGEGEQFF. CDR3 in DNA: TGCGCCAGCAGCTTACCCACAGGGGAGGGTGAGCAGTTCTTC. The rearrangement links TRBV5-1 to TRBJ2-1; either TRBD1 or TRBD2 may supply D (7 bases each). Trimming took off 2 bases at V and 9 bases at J, with 15 bases between the two ends. Germline V gene sequence: CDR1 SGHRS, CDR2 YFSETQ. This CDR3 contains 14 residues.

V usage is TRBV19 and J usage is TRBJ1-5, with TRBD1 identical over 8 bases. The CDR3 runs to 16 residues. CDR1 is LNHDA and CDR2 is SQIVND in the germline V gene (reference sequence). V lost 5 bases and J lost 7; bases outside the gene matches: 13. CDR3 nucleotides: TGTGCCAGTAGTTACGGGACAGGCCGGGACGCCCAGCCCCAGCATTTT. Translated, it gives CASSYGTGRDAQPQHF.

This chain links TRBV30 with TRBJ1-5; 9 bases are a match to TRBD1. The CDR3 spans 14 residues. Germline CDR1 GTSNPN, CDR2 SVGIG (reference sequence). J was trimmed by 7 bases and V by 5 bases; bases with no gene match: 9. The chain's CDR3 is CAWATGTGTQPQHF. CDR3 nucleotides: TGTGCCTGGGCCACCGGGACAGGGACACAGCCCCAGCATTTT.

The chain uses TRBV7-8 and TRBJ1-4; D is ambiguous. Trimming left V 5 bases short and J 7 bases short, with 17 bases between. The CDR3 sequence is 15 residues long. Germline V gene sequence: CDR1 SGHVS, CDR2 FQNEAQ. Here the CDR3 reads CASSPWESPGEKLFF. The DNA of the CDR3 is TGTGCCAGCAGCCCCTGGGAATCGCCAGGTGAAAAACTGTTTTTT.

The gene calls are TRBV11-3 and TRBJ2-3; 8 bases agree with TRBD1. Germline lookup yields CDR1 SGHNT and CDR2 YENEEA. The CDR3 is 14 amino acids. The V and J ends lost 6 bases and 3 bases, in that order; junction bases with no gene match: 5. The CDR3 nucleotides read TGTGCCAGCAGTCCAGGGGGCGAGACAGATACGCAGTATTTT. Amino acid sequence: CASSPGGETDTQYF.

The chain joins TRBV29-1 to TRBJ2-7; 7 bases line up with TRBD1. CDR3 size: 12 residues. Trimming at V came to 4 bases and at J to 2 bases, leaving 2 bases not matched to a gene. CDR1 and CDR2 from the germline V gene are SQVTM and ANQGSEA. The CDR3, as DNA: TGCAGCGTTGGGGACAGTACCTACGAGCAGTACTTC. This sequence encodes CSVGDSTYEQYF.

The genes are TRBV27 and TRBJ1-4; 8 nucleotides agree with TRBD1. The V and J ends lost 2 bases and 6 bases, in that order; junction bases with no gene match: 2. The CDR3 is made up of 14 amino acids. Germline values: CDR1 MNHEY, CDR2 SMNVEV (reference sequence). Here the CDR3 reads CASSLDRGDEKLFF. The CDR3 DNA reads TGTGCCAGCAGTTTAGACAGGGGAGATGAAAAACTGTTTTTT.

The chain combines TRBV7-9 with TRBJ1-1; D gene uncertain. The CDR3 extends over 15 amino acids. The V end lost 3 bases, the J end lost 1 base, and 12 bases lay between the germline ends. From germline, CDR1 is SEHNR and CDR2 FQNEAQ (reference sequence). The CDR3 coding sequence is TGTGCCAGCAGCTTGGCCGGTGGGGAGAACACTGAAGCTTTCTTT. Its translation: CASSLAGGENTEAFF.

The chain recombines TRBV5-4 with TRBJ1-1, with no clear D. The CDR3 contains 14 residues. V lost 1 base and J 2 bases, leaving 9 bases between the germline ends. CDR1 is SGHNT, CDR2 YYREEE, per germline (reference sequence). The CDR3 here is CASSLFQVNTEAFF. The DNA of the CDR3 is TGTGCCAGCAGCTTGTTTCAGGTTAACACTGAAGCTTTCTTT.